The rows below give T cell receptor beta chains drawn from one sample of a study of CD8 T cells in Susac syndrome. TCRdb processed the immunoSEQ multiplex PCR reads anew with MiXCR; each CDR3 protein has one entry. The sample lists 110,000 to 150,000 distinct CDR3 sequences, about 94% occurring once. The sequenced material came from CD4+ T cells from PBMCs. All receptors derive from a human donor with Susac syndrome. Both conserved end residues are part of each CDR3. Each record gives: V gene, D gene, clone size, CDR3 protein. The D gene is left open where the match is weak. Only part of the rows carry a size: once, few, many, or a class if the clone is expanded.

v_call: TRBV4-2
d_call: .
clone_size: .
cdr3_aa: CASSQRLFNTEAFF

v_call: TRBV7-9
d_call: TRBD2
clone_size: .
cdr3_aa: CASSKTGLAAYEQYF

v_call: TRBV6-5
d_call: TRBD1
clone_size: .
cdr3_aa: CASSRDRIILYEQYF

v_call: TRBV13
d_call: .
clone_size: .
cdr3_aa: CASSPESPWGKETQYF

v_call: TRBV20-1
d_call: .
clone_size: .
cdr3_aa: CSARVGGNEQFF

v_call: TRBV12-3/TRBV12-4
d_call: .
clone_size: once
cdr3_aa: CASSPVDSVYGYTF

v_call: TRBV25-1
d_call: .
clone_size: .
cdr3_aa: CASSGKYRAVNTEAFF

v_call: TRBV28
d_call: TRBD1
clone_size: .
cdr3_aa: CASRPFTGGDQPQHF

v_call: TRBV6-2/TRBV6-3
d_call: .
clone_size: .
cdr3_aa: CATVTRHHTEAFF

v_call: TRBV6-2/TRBV6-3
d_call: .
clone_size: .
cdr3_aa: CASSPFGAGSSYEQYF

v_call: TRBV18
d_call: .
clone_size: .
cdr3_aa: CASSPGTAVGNQPQHF

v_call: TRBV2
d_call: .
clone_size: .
cdr3_aa: CASSSTAYGYTF

v_call: TRBV28
d_call: .
clone_size: .
cdr3_aa: CASSFARAYGYTF

v_call: TRBV11-2
d_call: .
clone_size: .
cdr3_aa: CASSKLSPGQFF

v_call: TRBV23-1
d_call: .
clone_size: .
cdr3_aa: CASSLSKGCYEQYF

v_call: TRBV3-1
d_call: .
clone_size: .
cdr3_aa: CASSQDLTGYNEQFF

v_call: TRBV2
d_call: TRBD1
clone_size: .
cdr3_aa: CASSQQGAVYEQYF

v_call: TRBV29-1
d_call: .
clone_size: .
cdr3_aa: CSVGISGANVLTF

v_call: TRBV18
d_call: .
clone_size: .
cdr3_aa: CASSRRGLDTEAFF

v_call: TRBV12-5
d_call: .
clone_size: .
cdr3_aa: CASAGWVPDTQYF

v_call: TRBV28
d_call: .
clone_size: .
cdr3_aa: CASSSSFNEQFF

v_call: TRBV12-3/TRBV12-4
d_call: .
clone_size: .
cdr3_aa: CASRRQENQPQHF

v_call: TRBV3-1
d_call: TRBD2
clone_size: .
cdr3_aa: CASSQGLAGGHTGELFF

v_call: TRBV4-2
d_call: .
clone_size: .
cdr3_aa: CASSQVGGDGNQPQHF

v_call: TRBV7-2
d_call: .
clone_size: .
cdr3_aa: CASSSMSDTQYF

v_call: TRBV15
d_call: .
clone_size: .
cdr3_aa: CATSIEMGRAGNTIYF

v_call: TRBV5-1
d_call: .
clone_size: .
cdr3_aa: CASSLTPVGMNTEAFF

v_call: TRBV2
d_call: .
clone_size: .
cdr3_aa: CASSMDRPEAFF

v_call: TRBV25-1
d_call: .
clone_size: .
cdr3_aa: CASSESRANTEAFF

v_call: TRBV20-1
d_call: .
clone_size: once
cdr3_aa: CSASAADGTDTQYF

v_call: TRBV25-1
d_call: .
clone_size: .
cdr3_aa: CASSEGNLGYEQYF

v_call: TRBV23-1
d_call: TRBD2
clone_size: .
cdr3_aa: CASSVGGGRIYEQYF

v_call: TRBV18
d_call: .
clone_size: once
cdr3_aa: CASHGQSSEAFF

v_call: TRBV4-1
d_call: .
clone_size: .
cdr3_aa: CASSQEQHSYEQYF

v_call: TRBV20-1
d_call: .
clone_size: .
cdr3_aa: CSASGVAAAQETQYF

v_call: TRBV11-2
d_call: .
clone_size: .
cdr3_aa: CASSRDLISYEQYF

v_call: TRBV6-5
d_call: .
clone_size: .
cdr3_aa: CASMTVNTEAFF

v_call: TRBV16
d_call: .
clone_size: .
cdr3_aa: CASSQRRANYGYTF

v_call: TRBV12-5
d_call: TRBD2
clone_size: .
cdr3_aa: CASGYRGGRTYEQYF

v_call: TRBV5-1
d_call: .
clone_size: .
cdr3_aa: CASSLGGAGENEQFF

v_call: TRBV28
d_call: .
clone_size: .
cdr3_aa: CASRSQGAKNIQYF

v_call: TRBV5-1
d_call: TRBD1
clone_size: .
cdr3_aa: CASSEGQPDNEQFF

v_call: TRBV2
d_call: .
clone_size: once
cdr3_aa: CASTLSTGASFGYTF

v_call: TRBV5-4
d_call: .
clone_size: once
cdr3_aa: CASSAVDYGYTF

v_call: TRBV12-3/TRBV12-4
d_call: .
clone_size: .
cdr3_aa: CASSFGGNSNQPQHF

v_call: TRBV20-1
d_call: .
clone_size: .
cdr3_aa: CSAAQQSPDQPQHF

v_call: TRBV3-1
d_call: .
clone_size: .
cdr3_aa: CASSQWGDGTEAFF

v_call: TRBV7-9
d_call: .
clone_size: .
cdr3_aa: CASSLGEEYEQYF

v_call: TRBV9
d_call: .
clone_size: .
cdr3_aa: CASSPVGYGYTF

v_call: TRBV6-1
d_call: .
clone_size: few
cdr3_aa: CASSPRRLNTGELFF

v_call: TRBV6-5
d_call: .
clone_size: .
cdr3_aa: CASRPPGHHTEAFF